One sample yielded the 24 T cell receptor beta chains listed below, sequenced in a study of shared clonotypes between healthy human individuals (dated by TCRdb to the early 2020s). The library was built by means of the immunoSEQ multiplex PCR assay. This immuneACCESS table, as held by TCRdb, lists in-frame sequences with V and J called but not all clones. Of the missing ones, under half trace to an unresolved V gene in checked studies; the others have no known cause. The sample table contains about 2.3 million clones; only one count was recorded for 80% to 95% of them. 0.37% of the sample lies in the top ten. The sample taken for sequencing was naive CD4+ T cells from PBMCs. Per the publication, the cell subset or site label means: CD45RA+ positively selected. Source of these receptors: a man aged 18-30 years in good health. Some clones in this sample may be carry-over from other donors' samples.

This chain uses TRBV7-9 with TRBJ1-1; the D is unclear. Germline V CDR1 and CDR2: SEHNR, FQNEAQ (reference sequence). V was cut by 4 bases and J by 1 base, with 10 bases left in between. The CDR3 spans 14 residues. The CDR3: CASSSQLENTEAFF. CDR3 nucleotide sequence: TGTGCCAGCAGCTCCCAATTAGAGAACACTGAAGCTTTCTTT.

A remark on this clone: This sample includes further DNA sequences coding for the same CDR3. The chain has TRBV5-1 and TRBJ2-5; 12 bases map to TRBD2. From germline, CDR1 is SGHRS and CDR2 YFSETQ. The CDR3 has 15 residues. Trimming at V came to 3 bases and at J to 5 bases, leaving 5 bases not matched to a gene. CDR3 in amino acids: CASSSGLAGVETQYF. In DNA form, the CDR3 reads TGCGCCAGCAGCTCGGGACTAGCGGGTGTGGAGACCCAGTACTTC.

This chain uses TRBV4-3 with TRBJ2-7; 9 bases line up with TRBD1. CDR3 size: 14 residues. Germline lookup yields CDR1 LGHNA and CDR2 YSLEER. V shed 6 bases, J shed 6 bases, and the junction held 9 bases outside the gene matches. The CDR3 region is CASSPGTGTGEQYF. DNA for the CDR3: TGCGCCAGCAGTCCCGGGACAGGGACTGGCGAGCAGTACTTC.

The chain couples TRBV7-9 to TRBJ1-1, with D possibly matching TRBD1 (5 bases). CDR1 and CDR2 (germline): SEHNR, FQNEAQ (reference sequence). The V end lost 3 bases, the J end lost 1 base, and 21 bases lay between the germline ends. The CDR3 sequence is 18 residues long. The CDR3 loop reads CASSLQHGRDAGNTEAFF. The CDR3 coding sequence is TGTGCCAGCAGCTTGCAACATGGCCGGGACGCAGGGAACACTGAAGCTTTCTTT.

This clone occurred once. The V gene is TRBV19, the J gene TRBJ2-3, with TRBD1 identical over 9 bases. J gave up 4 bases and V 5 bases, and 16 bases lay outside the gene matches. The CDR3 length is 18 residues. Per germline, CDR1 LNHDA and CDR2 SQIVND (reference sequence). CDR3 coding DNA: TGTGCCAGTAGTGTCCTACGGGCCGGGACAGGGCGGTCAGATACGCAGTATTTT. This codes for CASSVLRAGTGRSDTQYF.

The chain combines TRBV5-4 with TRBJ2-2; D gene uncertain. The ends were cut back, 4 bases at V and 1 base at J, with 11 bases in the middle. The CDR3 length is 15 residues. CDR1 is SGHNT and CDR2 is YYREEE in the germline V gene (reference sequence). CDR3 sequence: CASSRPHGNTGELFF. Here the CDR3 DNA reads TGTGCCAGCAGCCGACCCCACGGGAACACCGGGGAGCTGTTTTTT.

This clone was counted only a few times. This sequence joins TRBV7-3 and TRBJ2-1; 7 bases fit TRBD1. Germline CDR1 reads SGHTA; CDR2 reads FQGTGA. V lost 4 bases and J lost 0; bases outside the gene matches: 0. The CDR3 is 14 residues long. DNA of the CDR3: TGTGCCAGCAGCTCAGGGGGCTCCTACAATGAGCAGTTCTTC. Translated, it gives CASSSGGSYNEQFF.

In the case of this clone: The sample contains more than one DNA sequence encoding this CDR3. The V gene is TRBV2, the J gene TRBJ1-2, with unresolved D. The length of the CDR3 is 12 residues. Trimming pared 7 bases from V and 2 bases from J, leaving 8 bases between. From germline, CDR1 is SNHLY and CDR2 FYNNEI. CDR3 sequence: CASKPGNYGYTF. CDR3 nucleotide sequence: TGTGCCAGCAAACCGGGAAACTATGGCTACACCTTC.

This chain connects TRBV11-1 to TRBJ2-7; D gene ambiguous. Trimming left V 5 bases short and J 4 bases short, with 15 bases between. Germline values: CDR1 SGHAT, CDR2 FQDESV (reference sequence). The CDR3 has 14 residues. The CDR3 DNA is TGTGCCAGCAGCATGGACCCAACCGGGTACGAGCAGTACTTC. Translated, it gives CASSMDPTGYEQYF.

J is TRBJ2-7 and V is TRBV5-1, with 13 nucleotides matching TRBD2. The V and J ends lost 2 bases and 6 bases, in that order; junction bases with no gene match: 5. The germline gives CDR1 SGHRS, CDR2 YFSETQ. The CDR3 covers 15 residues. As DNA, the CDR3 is TGCGCCAGCAGCTTTCGGACTAGCGGGAGTAGCGAGCAGTACTTC. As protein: CASSFRTSGSSEQYF.

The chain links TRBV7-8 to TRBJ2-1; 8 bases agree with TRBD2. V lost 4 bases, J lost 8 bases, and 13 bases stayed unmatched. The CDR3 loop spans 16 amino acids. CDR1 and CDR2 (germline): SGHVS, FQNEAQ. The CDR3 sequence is CASSSPPGLGFYEQFF. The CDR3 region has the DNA TGTGCCAGCAGCTCCCCTCCGGGACTAGGGTTTTATGAGCAGTTCTTC. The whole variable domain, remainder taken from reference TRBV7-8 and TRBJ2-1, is GAGVSQSPRYKVAKRGQDVALRCDPISGHVSLFWYQQALGQGPEFLTYFQNEAQLDKSGLPSDRFFAERPEGSVSTLKIQRTQQEDSAVYLCASSSPPGLGFYEQFFGPGTRLTVL.

Written as DNA, the CDR3 is TGTGCCAGCAGTTACTCGAAGGGACAGGGCTACGAGCAGTACTTC. Protein sequence: CASSYSKGQGYEQYF. The chain recombines TRBV6-5 with TRBJ2-7; 9 bases are a match to TRBD1. The V gene end was trimmed by 0 bases and the J gene end by 3 bases; junction bases not matched to a gene: 3. CDR1 and CDR2 (germline): MNHEY, SVGAGI. The CDR3 has 15 amino acids.

CDR3: CASSLELAGGSDTQYF. The CDR3 DNA reads TGTGCCAGCAGCTTGGAACTAGCGGGAGGGAGTGACACGCAGTATTTT. This sequence joins TRBV5-6 and TRBJ2-3; 13 nucleotides match TRBD2. Looked up from germline, CDR1 is SGHDT and CDR2 is YYEEEE. The CDR3 consists of 16 residues. After removal of 0 bases from V and 9 bases from J, the junction contained 7 bases not matched to a gene.

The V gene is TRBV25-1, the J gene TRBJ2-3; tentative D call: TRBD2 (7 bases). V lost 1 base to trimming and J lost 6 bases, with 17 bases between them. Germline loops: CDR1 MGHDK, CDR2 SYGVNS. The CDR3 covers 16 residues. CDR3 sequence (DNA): TGTGCCAGCAGTGAATTGGGGGGGCGTCGTCCGGATACGCAGTATTTT. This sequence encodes CASSELGGRRPDTQYF.

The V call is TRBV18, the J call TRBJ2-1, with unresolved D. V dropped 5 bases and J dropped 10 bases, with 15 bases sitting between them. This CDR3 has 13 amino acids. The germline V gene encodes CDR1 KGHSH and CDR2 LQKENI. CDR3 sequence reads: CASSSLPWREQFF. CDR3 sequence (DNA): TGTGCCAGCTCATCGCTACCTTGGCGCGAGCAGTTCTTC.

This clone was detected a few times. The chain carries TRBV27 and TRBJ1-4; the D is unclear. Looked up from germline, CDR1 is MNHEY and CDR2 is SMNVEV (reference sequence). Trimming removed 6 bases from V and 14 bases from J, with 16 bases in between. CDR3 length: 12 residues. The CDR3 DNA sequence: TGTGCCAGCAGGCCGTCGTCCGGAGGGCTGTTTTTT. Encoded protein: CASRPSSGGLFF.

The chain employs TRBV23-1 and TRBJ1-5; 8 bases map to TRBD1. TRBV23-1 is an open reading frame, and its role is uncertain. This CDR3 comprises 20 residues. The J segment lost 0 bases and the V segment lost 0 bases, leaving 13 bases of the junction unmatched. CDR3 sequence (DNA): TGCGCCAGCAGTCAATCGGTCCAGGGGGCGACCCTCAATAGCAATCAGCCCCAGCATTTT. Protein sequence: CASSQSVQGATLNSNQPQHF.

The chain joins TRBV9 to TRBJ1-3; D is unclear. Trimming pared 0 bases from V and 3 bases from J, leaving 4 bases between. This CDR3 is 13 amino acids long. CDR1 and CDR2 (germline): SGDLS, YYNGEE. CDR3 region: CASSVEVGNTIYF. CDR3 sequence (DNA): TGTGCCAGCAGCGTAGAGGTTGGAAACACCATATATTTT.

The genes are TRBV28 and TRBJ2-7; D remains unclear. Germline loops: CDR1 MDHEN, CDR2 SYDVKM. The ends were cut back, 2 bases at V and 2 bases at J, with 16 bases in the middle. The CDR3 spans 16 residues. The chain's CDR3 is CASSLSGPQLTYEQYF. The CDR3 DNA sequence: TGTGCCAGCAGTTTAAGTGGACCGCAGCTTACCTACGAGCAGTACTTC. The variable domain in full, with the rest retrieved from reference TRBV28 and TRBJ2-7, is DVKVTQSSRYLVKRTGEKVFLECVQDMDHENMFWYRQDPGLGLRLIYFSYDVKMKEKGDIPEGYSVSREKKERFSLILESASTNQTSMYLCASSLSGPQLTYEQYFGPGTRLTVT.

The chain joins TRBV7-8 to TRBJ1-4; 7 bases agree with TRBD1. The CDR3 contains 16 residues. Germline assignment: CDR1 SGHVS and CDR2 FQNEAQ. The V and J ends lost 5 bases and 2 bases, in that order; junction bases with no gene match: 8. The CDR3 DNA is TGTGCCAGCAGCCCGGGAAGGGGGCCTACTAATGAAAAACTGTTTTTT. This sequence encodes CASSPGRGPTNEKLFF.

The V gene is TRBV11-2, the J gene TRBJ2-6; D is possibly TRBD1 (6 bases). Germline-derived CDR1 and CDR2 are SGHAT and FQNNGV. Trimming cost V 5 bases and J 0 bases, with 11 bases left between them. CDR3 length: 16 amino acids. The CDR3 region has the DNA TGTGCCAGCAGCCCCTTGACAGGCTCTGGGGCCAACGTCCTGACTTTC. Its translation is CASSPLTGSGANVLTF.

The CDR3 nucleotides read TGTGCCAGCAGGCTGGACAGGGCCTATGGCTACACCTTC. It translates to CASRLDRAYGYTF. The rearrangement joins TRBV6-5 to TRBJ1-2, with 8 bases identical to TRBD1. CDR1 is MNHEY, CDR2 SVGAGI, per germline. The CDR3 is made up of 13 amino acids. J gave up 4 bases and V 6 bases, and 4 bases lay outside the gene matches.

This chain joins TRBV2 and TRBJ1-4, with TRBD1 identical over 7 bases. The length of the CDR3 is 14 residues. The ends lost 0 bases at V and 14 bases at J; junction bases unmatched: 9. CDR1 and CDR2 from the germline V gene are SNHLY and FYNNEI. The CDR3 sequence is CASSEAHHGQDLFF. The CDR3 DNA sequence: TGTGCCAGCAGTGAAGCCCATCACGGACAGGACCTGTTTTTT.

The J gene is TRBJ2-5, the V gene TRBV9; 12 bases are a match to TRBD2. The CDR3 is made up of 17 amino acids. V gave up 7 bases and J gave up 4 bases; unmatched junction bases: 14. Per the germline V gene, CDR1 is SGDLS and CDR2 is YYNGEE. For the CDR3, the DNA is TGTGCCAGCCACATACCCCCTAGCGGGAGGGCCAGAGAGACCCAGTACTTC. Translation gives CASHIPPSGRARETQYF.